This is a list of T cell receptor beta chains from one sample in a study of identical twins. TCRdb processed the 5' RACE reads anew with MiXCR; each CDR3 protein has one entry. The table has roughly 750,000 distinct CDR3 sequences, 21% seen once; the top ten hold 4.3%. These same data were also listed under a study on T cells expressing NK-cell markers.

The sequencing input was PBMCs. Source of these receptors: a woman between 18 and 29 years old in good health. Both conserved end residues are trimmed from each CDR3.

CDR3	V	J
SASSTDTQY	TRBV20-1	TRBJ2-3
ASSLSREYEQY	TRBV18	TRBJ2-7
ASSQAGHTTDTQY	TRBV3-1	TRBJ2-3
SVGGLADRSTDTQY	TRBV29-1	TRBJ2-3
ASSKSGTNTDTQY	TRBV11-3	TRBJ2-3
SARFRDRGHTEAF	TRBV20-1	TRBJ1-1
SVEWRDTQY	TRBV29-1	TRBJ2-3
ASSATGAGTQY	TRBV9	TRBJ2-5
ASSLASATDTQY	TRBV5-1	TRBJ2-3
AIGSDRGNQETQY	TRBV10-3	TRBJ2-5
ASRETSGSTDTQY	TRBV27	TRBJ2-3
ASSLESYGYT	TRBV5-1	TRBJ1-2
AISGGTGDEQY	TRBV10-3	TRBJ2-7
ASSGTLTSGVYNEQF	TRBV5-1	TRBJ2-1
ASSPRGTSGTYEQY	TRBV7-8	TRBJ2-7
ASRFGGRYEQY	TRBV3-1	TRBJ2-7
SAIDRGRETQY	TRBV20-1	TRBJ2-5
SASETRSNQPQH	TRBV20-1	TRBJ1-5
ASSVNTGELF	TRBV9	TRBJ2-2
ASSLVVGVYNEQF	TRBV5-1	TRBJ2-1